This T cell receptor (beta chain) was identified in a study of T cells after yellow fever vaccination. Study-wide results and caveats: A secondary response was less intense yet reached its peak sooner, at day 5 versus 15.

CDR1 is KGHSH and CDR2 is LQKENI in the germline V gene. CDR3 size: 13 residues. Trimming took 5 bases from V and 2 from J, leaving 9 bases between them. This clonotype showed up just a few times. As yet, its antigen is unknown. As TCR cDNA was made by 5'RACE template switching, a universal primer site and UMIs were added. TCRdb re-analysed the 5' RACE reads in MiXCR, keeping a single row per CDR3 protein. The sample has 450,000 to 550,000 distinct CDR3 sequences, 21% seen once. The chain employs TRBV18 and TRBJ2-5; D tentatively reads TRBD1 or TRBD2 (5 bases each). The TCR sequence derives from a man between 18 and 29 years old who received the YFV17D yellow fever vaccine. The sample was PBMCs, taken less than 25 days after the first yellow fever vaccination. CDR3 sequence: CASSGGEQETQYF. CDR3 sequence (DNA): TGTGCCAGCTCAGGGGGAGAACAAGAGACCCAGTACTTC.